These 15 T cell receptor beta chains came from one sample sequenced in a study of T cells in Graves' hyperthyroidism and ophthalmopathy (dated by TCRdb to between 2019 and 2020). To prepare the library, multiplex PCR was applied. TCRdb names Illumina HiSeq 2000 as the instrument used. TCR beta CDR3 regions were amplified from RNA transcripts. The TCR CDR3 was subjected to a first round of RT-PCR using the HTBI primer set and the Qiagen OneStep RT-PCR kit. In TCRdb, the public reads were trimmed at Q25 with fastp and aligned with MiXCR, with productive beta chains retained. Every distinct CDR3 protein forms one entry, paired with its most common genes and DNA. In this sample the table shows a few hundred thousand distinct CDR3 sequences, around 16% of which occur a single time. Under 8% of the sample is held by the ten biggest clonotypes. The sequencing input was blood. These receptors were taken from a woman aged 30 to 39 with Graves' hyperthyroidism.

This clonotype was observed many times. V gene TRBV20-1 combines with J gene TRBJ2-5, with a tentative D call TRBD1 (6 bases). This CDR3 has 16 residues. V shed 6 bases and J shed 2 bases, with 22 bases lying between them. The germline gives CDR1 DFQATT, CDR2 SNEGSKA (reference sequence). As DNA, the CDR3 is TGCAGTGCCAATAGACTCGACAGGATACGGCAAGAGACCCAGTACTTC. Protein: CSANRLDRIRQETQYF.

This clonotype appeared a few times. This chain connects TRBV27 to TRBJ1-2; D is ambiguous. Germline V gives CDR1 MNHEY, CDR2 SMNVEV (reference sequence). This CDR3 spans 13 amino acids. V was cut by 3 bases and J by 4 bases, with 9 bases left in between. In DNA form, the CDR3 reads TGTGCCAGCAGTTTTGCCCTAGGCTATGGCTACACCTTC. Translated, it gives CASSFALGYGYTF.

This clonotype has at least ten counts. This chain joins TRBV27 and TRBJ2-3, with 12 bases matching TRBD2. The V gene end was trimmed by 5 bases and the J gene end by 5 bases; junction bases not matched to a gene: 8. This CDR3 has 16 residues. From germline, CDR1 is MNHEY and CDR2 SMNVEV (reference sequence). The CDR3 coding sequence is TGTGCCAGCAGTACCCGACTAGCGGGAGATGGAGATACGCAGTATTTT. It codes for CASSTRLAGDGDTQYF.

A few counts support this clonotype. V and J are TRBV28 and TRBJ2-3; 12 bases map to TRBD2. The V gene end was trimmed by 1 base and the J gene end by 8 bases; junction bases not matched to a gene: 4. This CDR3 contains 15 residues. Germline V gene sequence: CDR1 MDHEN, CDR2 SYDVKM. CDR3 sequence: CASSLYQLAGGTQYF. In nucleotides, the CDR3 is TGTGCCAGCAGTTTATATCAACTAGCGGGAGGTACGCAGTATTTT.

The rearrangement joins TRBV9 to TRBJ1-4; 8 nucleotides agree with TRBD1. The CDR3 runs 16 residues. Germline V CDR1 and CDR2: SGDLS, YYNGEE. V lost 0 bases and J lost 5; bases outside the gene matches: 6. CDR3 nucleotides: TGTGCCAGCAGCGTAGGGGATGACAGGGGAAATGAAAAACTGTTTTTT. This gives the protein CASSVGDDRGNEKLFF.

CDR3 sequence (DNA): TGTGCCAGCTCACCACAGACAGGAGCGAGGGAGCAGTACTTC. This translates into CASSPQTGAREQYF. V gene TRBV18 combines with J gene TRBJ2-7; tentative D call: TRBD1 (6 bases). CDR3 length: 14 residues. The germline CDR1 and CDR2 sequences are KGHSH and LQKENI. Between the trimmed V and J ends, which lost 1 base and 7 bases, there was a span of 14 bases.

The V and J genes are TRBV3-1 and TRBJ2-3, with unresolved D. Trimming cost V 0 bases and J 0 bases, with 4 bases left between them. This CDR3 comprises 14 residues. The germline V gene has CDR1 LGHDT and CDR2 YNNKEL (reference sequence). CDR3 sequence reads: CASSQDTSTDTQYF. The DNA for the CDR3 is TGTGCCAGCAGCCAAGATACCAGCACAGATACGCAGTATTTT.

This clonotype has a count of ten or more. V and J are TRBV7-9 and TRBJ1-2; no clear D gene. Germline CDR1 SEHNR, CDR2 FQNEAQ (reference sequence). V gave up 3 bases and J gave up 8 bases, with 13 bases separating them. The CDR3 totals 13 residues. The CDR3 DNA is TGTGCCAGCAGCTTTGGAGGTGCGAGAGGCTACACCTTC. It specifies CASSFGGARGYTF.

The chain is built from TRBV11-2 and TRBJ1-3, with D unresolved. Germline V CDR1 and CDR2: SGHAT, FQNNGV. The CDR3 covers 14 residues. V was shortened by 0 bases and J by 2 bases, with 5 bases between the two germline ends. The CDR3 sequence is CASSLESPGNTIYF. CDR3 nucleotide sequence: TGTGCCAGCAGCTTAGAGAGCCCTGGAAACACCATATATTTT.

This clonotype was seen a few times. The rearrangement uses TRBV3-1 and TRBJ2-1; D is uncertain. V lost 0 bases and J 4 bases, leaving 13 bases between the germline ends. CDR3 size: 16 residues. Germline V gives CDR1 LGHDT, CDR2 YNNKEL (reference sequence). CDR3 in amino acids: CASSQDQATEYNEQFF. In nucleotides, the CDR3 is TGTGCCAGCAGCCAAGATCAAGCGACTGAGTACAATGAGCAGTTCTTC.

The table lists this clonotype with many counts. CDR3 protein: CAWRDKQEAAGYTF. The CDR3 nucleotides read TGTGCCTGGAGAGATAAACAGGAGGCGGCTGGCTACACCTTC. This chain links TRBV30 with TRBJ1-2, with TRBD1 as a possible D gene (5 bases). CDR1 is GTSNPN, CDR2 SVGIG, per germline (reference sequence). Trimming pared 3 bases from V and 7 bases from J, leaving 18 bases between. The CDR3 extends over 14 amino acids.

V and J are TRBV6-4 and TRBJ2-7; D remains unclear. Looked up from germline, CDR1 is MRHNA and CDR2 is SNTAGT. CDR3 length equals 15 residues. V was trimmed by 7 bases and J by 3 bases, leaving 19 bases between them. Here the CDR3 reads CASTPPVVGIYEQYF. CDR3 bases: TGTGCCAGCACCCCCCCCGTGGTAGGAATCTACGAGCAGTACTTC.

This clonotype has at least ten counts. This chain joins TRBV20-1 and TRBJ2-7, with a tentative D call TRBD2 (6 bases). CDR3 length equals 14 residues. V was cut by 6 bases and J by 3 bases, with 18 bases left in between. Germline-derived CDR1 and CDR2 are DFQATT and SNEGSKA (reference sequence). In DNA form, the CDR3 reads TGCAGTGCCACCCGACTAGAAGTTCACTACGAGCAGTACTTC. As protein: CSATRLEVHYEQYF.

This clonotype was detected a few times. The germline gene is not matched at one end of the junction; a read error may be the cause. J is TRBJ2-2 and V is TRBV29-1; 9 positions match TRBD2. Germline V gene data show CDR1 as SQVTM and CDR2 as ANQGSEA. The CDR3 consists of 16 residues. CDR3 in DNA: TGCAGCGCTGAATGGGCGGGAGGGACTAACACCGGGGAGCTGTTTTTT. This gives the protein CSAEWAGGTNTGELFF.

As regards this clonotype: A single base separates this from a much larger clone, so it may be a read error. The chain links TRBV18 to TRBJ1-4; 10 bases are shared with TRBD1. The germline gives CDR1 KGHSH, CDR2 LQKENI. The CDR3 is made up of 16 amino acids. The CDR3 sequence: CASSSRQGAANENLFF. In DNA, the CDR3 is TGTGCCAGCTCATCACGACAGGGGGCGGCTAATGAAAACCTGTTTTTT. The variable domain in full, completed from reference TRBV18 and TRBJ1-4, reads NAGVMQNPRHLVRRRGQEARLRCSPMKGHSHVYWYRQLPEEGLKFMVYLQKENIIDESGMPKERFSAEFPKEGPSILRIQQVVRGDSAAYFCASSSRQGAANENLFFGSGTQLSVL.